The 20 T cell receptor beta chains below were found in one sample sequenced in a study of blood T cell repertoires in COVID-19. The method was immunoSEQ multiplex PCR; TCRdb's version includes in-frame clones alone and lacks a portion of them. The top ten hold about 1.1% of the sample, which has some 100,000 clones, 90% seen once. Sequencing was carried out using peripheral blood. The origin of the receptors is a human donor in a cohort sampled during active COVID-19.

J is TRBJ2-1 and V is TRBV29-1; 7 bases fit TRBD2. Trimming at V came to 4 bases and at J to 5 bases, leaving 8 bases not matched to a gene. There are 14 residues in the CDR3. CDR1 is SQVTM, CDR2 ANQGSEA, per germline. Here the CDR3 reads CSVGMPSGHNEQFF. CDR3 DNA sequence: TGCAGCGTTGGTATGCCTAGCGGACACAATGAGCAGTTCTTC.

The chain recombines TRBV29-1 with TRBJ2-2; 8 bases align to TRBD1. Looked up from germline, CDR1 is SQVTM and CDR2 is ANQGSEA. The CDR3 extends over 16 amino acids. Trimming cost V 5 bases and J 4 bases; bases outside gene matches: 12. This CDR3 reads CSVWTGPQRSTGELFF. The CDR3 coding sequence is TGCAGCGTTTGGACAGGGCCCCAGAGGAGCACCGGGGAGCTGTTTTTT.

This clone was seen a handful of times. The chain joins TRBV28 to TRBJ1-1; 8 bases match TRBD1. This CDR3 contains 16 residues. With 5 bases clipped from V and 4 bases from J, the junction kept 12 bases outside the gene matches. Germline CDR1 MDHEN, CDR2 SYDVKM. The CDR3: CASSHNKQGARTEAFF. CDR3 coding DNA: TGTGCCAGCAGTCACAACAAGCAGGGGGCTCGCACTGAAGCTTTCTTT.

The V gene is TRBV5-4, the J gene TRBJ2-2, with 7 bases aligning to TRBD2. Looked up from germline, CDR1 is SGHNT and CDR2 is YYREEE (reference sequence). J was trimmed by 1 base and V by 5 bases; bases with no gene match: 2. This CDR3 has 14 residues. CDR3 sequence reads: CASRPSGNTGELFF. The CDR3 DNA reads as TGTGCCAGCAGACCTAGCGGGAACACCGGGGAGCTGTTTTTT.

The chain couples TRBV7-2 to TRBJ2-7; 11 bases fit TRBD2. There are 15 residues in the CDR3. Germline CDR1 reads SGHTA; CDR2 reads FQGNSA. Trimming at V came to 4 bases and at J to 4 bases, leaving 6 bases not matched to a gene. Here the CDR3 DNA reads TGTGCCAGCAGCTCCGCCGGGACTAGCGGTTACGAGCAGTACTTC. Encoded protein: CASSSAGTSGYEQYF. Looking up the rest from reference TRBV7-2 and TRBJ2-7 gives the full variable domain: GAGVSQSPSNKVTEKGKDVELRCDPISGHTALYWYRQSLGQGLEFLIYFQGNSAPDKSGLPSDRFSAERTGGSVSTLTIQRTQQEDSAVYLCASSSAGTSGYEQYFGPGTRLTVT.

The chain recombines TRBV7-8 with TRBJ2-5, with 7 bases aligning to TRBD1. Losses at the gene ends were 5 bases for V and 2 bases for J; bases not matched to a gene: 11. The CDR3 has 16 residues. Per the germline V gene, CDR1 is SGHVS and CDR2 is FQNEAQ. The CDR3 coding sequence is TGTGCCAGCAGCCCCAAGACAGGGAATGGGCAAGAGACCCAGTACTTC. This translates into CASSPKTGNGQETQYF.

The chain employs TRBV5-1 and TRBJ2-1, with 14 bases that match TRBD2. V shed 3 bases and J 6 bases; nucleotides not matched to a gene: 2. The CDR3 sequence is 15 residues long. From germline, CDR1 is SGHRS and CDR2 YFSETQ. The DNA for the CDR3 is TGCGCCAGCAGCTGGGGACTAGCGGGAGCCAATGAGCAGTTCTTC. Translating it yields CASSWGLAGANEQFF.

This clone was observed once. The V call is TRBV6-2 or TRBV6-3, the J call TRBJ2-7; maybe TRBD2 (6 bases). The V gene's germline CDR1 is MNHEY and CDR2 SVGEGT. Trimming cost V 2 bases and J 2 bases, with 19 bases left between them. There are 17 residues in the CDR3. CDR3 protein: CASSYPSFGGVTYEQYF. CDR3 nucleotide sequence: TGTGCCAGCAGTTACCCGTCGTTCGGCGGGGTCACCTACGAGCAGTACTTC.

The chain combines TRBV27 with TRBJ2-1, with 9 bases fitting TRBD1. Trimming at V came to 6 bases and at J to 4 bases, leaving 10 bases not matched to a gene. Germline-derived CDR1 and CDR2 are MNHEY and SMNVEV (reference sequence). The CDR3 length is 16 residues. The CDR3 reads CASRKSRTGDYNEQFF. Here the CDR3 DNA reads TGTGCCAGCAGGAAGTCCCGGACAGGGGATTACAATGAGCAGTTCTTC.

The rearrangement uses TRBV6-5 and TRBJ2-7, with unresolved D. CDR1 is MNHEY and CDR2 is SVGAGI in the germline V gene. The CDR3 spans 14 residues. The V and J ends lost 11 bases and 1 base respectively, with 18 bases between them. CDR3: CAGTEAHPSYEQYF. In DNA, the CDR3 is TGTGCCGGTACCGAGGCCCATCCATCCTACGAGCAGTACTTC.

CDR3 nucleotides: TGCGCCAGCAGCTTTTTTGGGGGAGGGATTGAAGCTTTCTTT. It yields the protein CASSFFGGGIEAFF. V usage is TRBV5-1 and J usage is TRBJ1-1; possibly TRBD1 for D (5 bases). The CDR3 covers 14 residues. With 2 bases removed from V and 7 bases from J, the gap between germline ends came to 15 bases. Germline CDR1 and CDR2: SGHRS and YFSETQ.

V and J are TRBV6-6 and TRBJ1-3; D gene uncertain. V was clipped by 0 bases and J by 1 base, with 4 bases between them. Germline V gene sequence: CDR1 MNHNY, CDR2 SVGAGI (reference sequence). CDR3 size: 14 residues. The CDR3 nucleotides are TGTGCCAGCAGTTACTCAGAGTCTGGAAACACCATATATTTT. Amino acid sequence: CASSYSESGNTIYF.

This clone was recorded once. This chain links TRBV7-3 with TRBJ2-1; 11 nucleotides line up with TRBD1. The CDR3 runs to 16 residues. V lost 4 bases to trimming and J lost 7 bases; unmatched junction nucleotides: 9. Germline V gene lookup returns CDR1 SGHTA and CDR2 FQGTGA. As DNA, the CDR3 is TGTGCCAGCAGCTCCCAGGACAGGGGGCAGGGAAATGAGCAGTTCTTC. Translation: CASSSQDRGQGNEQFF.

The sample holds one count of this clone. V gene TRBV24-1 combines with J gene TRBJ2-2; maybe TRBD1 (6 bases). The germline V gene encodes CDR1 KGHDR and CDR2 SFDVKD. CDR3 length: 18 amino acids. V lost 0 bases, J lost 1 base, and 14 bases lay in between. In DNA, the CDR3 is TGTGCCACCAGTGATTTGTTGAAAACAGGGAAGAACACCGGGGAGCTGTTTTTT. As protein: CATSDLLKTGKNTGELFF.

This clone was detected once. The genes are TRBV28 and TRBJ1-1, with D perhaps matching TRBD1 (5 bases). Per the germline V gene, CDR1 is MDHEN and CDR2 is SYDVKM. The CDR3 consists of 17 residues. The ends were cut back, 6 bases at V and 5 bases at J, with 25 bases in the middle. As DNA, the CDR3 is TGTGCCAGCAGGACCCCCGGAGGGGCGGCAGGACATACTGAAGCTTTCTTT. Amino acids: CASRTPGGAAGHTEAFF. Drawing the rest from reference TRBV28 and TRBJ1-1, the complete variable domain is DVKVTQSSRYLVKRTGEKVFLECVQDMDHENMFWYRQDPGLGLRLIYFSYDVKMKEKGDIPEGYSVSREKKERFSLILESASTNQTSMYLCASRTPGGAAGHTEAFFGQGTRLTVV.

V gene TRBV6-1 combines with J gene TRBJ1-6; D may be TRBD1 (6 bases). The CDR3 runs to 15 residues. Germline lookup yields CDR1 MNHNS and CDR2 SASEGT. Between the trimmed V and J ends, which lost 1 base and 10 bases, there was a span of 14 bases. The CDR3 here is CASSEVDQGSSPLHF. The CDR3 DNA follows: TGTGCCAGCAGTGAAGTGGACCAGGGGTCCTCACCCCTCCACTTT.

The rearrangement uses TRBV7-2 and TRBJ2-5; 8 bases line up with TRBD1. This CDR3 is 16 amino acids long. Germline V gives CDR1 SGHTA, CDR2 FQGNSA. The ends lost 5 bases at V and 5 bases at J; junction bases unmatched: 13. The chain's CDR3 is CASSKRGQAPGETQYF. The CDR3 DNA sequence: TGTGCCAGCAGCAAACGGGGACAGGCCCCGGGGGAGACCCAGTACTTC. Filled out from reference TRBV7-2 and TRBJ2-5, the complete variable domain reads GAGVSQSPSNKVTEKGKDVELRCDPISGHTALYWYRQSLGQGLEFLIYFQGNSAPDKSGLPSDRFSAERTGGSVSTLTIQRTQQEDSAVYLCASSKRGQAPGETQYFGPGTRLLVL.

CDR3 in amino acids: CASSFQGPYEQYF. The CDR3 nucleotides are TGTGCCAGCAGTTTTCAGGGCCCCTACGAGCAGTACTTC. V is TRBV12-3 or TRBV12-4 and J is TRBJ2-7, with D perhaps TRBD1 (5 bases). V lost 3 bases and J 2 bases, leaving 8 bases between the germline ends. The CDR3 spans 13 residues.

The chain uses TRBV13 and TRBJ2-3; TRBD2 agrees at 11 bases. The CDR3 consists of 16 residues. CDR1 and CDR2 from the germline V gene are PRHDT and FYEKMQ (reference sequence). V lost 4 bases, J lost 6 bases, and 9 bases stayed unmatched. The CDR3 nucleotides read TGTGCCAGCAGCTCGTTAGCGGGGGGGTTGGCGGATACGCAGTATTTT. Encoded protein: CASSSLAGGLADTQYF.

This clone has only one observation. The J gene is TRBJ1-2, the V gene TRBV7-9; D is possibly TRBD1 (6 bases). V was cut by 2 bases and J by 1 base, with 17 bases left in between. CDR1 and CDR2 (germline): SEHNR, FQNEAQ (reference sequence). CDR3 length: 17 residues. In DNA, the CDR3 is TGTGCCAGCAGCTTACCCCCTACAGGGACCTTTAACTATGGCTACACCTTC. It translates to CASSLPPTGTFNYGYTF.